This T cell receptor beta chain appears in the sequencing data of a study of neoadjuvant anti-PD-1 for oral cavity cancer. Trimming removed 2 bases from V and 5 bases from J; junction bases left unmatched: 10. CDR1 is SGDLS, CDR2 YYNGEE, per germline. The CDR3 sequence is 17 residues long. This clone was seen a single time. TCRdb's copy holds only in-frame clones and misses some; the assay was immunoSEQ multiplex PCR. The table shows over 7,500 clones, with less than 70% occurring only once. Noted time point: after neoadjuvant nivolumab, at surgical resection. The starting material was PBMCs, obtained after nivolumab (anti-PD-1) treatment. The origin of this receptor is a person between 35 and 79 years old with oral cavity squamous cell carcinoma. The chain employs TRBV9 and TRBJ2-2; 9 nucleotides line up with TRBD2. DNA of the CDR3: TGTGCCAGCAGCGTGTTCTCTAGCGGGATTCGTACCGGGGAGCTGTTTTTT. It specifies CASSVFSSGIRTGELFF.